The 13 T cell receptor beta chains listed next were all sequenced from one sample in a study of T cells after yellow fever vaccination. TCRdb processed the 5' RACE reads anew with MiXCR; each CDR3 protein has one entry. The table lists some 260,000 distinct CDR3 sequences, around 5.2% of them singletons. The sequences come from CD4+ T cells sorted from PBMCs, collected on the day of the yellow fever booster vaccination. The receptors come from a man aged 18 to 35 who received the YFV17D yellow fever vaccine.

CDR3 protein: CASRPRDKIYEQYV. DNA for the CDR3: TGTGCCAGCAGACCCCGGGACAAGATATACGAGCAGTACGTC. V gene TRBV6-6 combines with J gene TRBJ2-7; D is possibly TRBD1 (6 bases). Trimming removed 6 bases at V and 4 bases at J, with 16 bases between. The CDR3 has 14 amino acids. Germline lookup yields CDR1 MNHNY and CDR2 SVGAGI (reference sequence).

This clonotype has more than one count but fewer than ten. V gene TRBV28 combines with J gene TRBJ1-2; a possible D gene is TRBD1 (6 bases). The germline CDR1 and CDR2 sequences are MDHEN and SYDVKM. The CDR3 extends over 12 amino acids. Trimming removed 9 bases from V and 4 bases from J, with 12 bases in between. In DNA, the CDR3 is TGTGCCAGTAAAACAGGGTCCTATGGCTACACCTTC. It translates to CASKTGSYGYTF.

The CDR3 bases are TGCGCCAGCAGCTTGGAGGGTAGCGGGGCCTCCTACGAGCAGTACTTC. Residues: CASSLEGSGASYEQYF. V is TRBV5-1 and J is TRBJ2-7; 8 bases are shared with TRBD2. V was clipped by 0 bases and J by 0 bases; unmatched bases: 5. The CDR3 is 16 residues long. Germline V gene data show CDR1 as SGHRS and CDR2 as YFSETQ.

This clonotype showed up many times. V gene TRBV6-6 combines with J gene TRBJ2-3, with unresolved D. The CDR3 length is 14 residues. Trimming took off 7 bases at V and 4 bases at J, with 15 bases between the two ends. CDR1 is MNHNY and CDR2 is SVGAGI in the germline V gene (reference sequence). The CDR3 bases are TGTGCCAGCACGCCTCGTGTGCCCCCAGATACGCAGTATTTT. Protein product: CASTPRVPPDTQYF.

The chain links TRBV20-1 to TRBJ1-2; weak D call: TRBD1 (5 bases). The CDR3 totals 17 residues. In germline, CDR1 is DFQATT, CDR2 SNEGSKA (reference sequence). Trimming cost V 1 base and J 2 bases, with 20 bases left between them. In nucleotides, the CDR3 is TGCAGTGCTAGAGTTCGGCACCCCGGAGGGGCGAACTATGGCTACACCTTC. Protein sequence: CSARVRHPGGANYGYTF.

CDR3 loop: CASSNRDYNEQFF. In nucleotides, the CDR3 is TGTGCCAGCAGCAACCGGGACTACAATGAGCAGTTCTTC. The V and J genes are TRBV9 and TRBJ2-1; a weak D match, TRBD2 (5 bases). V lost 4 bases and J 3 bases, leaving 8 bases between the germline ends. Germline-derived CDR1 and CDR2 are SGDLS and YYNGEE. CDR3 length equals 13 residues.

This clonotype was picked up a small number of times. V usage is TRBV29-1 and J usage is TRBJ2-3; D might be TRBD1 or TRBD2, each matching 5 bases. CDR3 length: 16 residues. Trimming stripped 0 bases from V and 1 base from J, with 14 bases between. Germline V gives CDR1 SQVTM, CDR2 ANQGSEA. This CDR3 reads CSVEEGVRGGTDTQYF. As DNA, the CDR3 is TGCAGCGTTGAAGAAGGTGTCCGAGGGGGCACAGATACGCAGTATTTT.

In its sample, this clonotype was seen many times. The chain uses TRBV5-1 and TRBJ2-3; D is perhaps TRBD1 or TRBD2 (5 bases each). The V and J ends lost 1 base and 0 bases respectively, with 12 bases between them. This CDR3 contains 16 residues. Per the germline V gene, CDR1 is SGHRS and CDR2 is YFSETQ. The CDR3 DNA reads as TGCGCCAGCAGCTTGTTTTCGGGGCCAAGCACAGATACGCAGTATTTT. It encodes CASSLFSGPSTDTQYF. Using reference TRBV5-1 and TRBJ2-3 for the parts outside the CDR3, the full variable domain is KAGVTQTPRYLIKTRGQQVTLSCSPISGHRSVSWYQQTPGQGLQFLFEYFSETQRNKGNFPGRFSGRQFSNSRSEMNVSTLELGDSALYLCASSLFSGPSTDTQYFGPGTRLTVL.

This clonotype was seen only a few times. The chain has TRBV23-1 and TRBJ2-1, with TRBD2 matching over 7 bases. TRBV23-1 is given ORF status, its function remaining uncertain. V was clipped by 4 bases and J by 6 bases; unmatched bases: 6. This CDR3 has 14 amino acids. The CDR3 DNA follows: TGCGCCAGCAGTCTGGCGGGGGAAACCAATGAGCAGTTCTTC. As protein: CASSLAGETNEQFF.

The gene calls are TRBV11-1 and TRBJ2-2; D is ambiguous. This CDR3 comprises 14 residues. Trimming shortened V by 3 bases and J by 1 base, and 6 bases separated the two germline ends. The germline V gene encodes CDR1 SGHAT and CDR2 FQDESV (reference sequence). The CDR3 protein is CASSFIVNTGELFF. The DNA for the CDR3 is TGTGCCAGCAGCTTTATAGTGAACACCGGGGAGCTGTTTTTT.

The table lists this clonotype with a few counts. The chain combines TRBV4-1 with TRBJ2-2; TRBD2 aligns across 13 bases. V lost 2 bases to trimming and J lost 3 bases; unmatched junction nucleotides: 6. The CDR3 spans 18 residues. Germline V gives CDR1 MGHRA, CDR2 YSYEKL. CDR3 loop: CASSQLQTSGGYTGELFF. The DNA for the CDR3 is TGCGCCAGCAGCCAACTCCAGACTAGCGGGGGGTACACCGGGGAGCTGTTTTTT.

The gene calls are TRBV12-3 or TRBV12-4 and TRBJ1-1; 8 nucleotides agree with TRBD1. This CDR3 is built from 14 residues. V lost 2 bases and J lost 5; bases outside the gene matches: 4. CDR3 in amino acids: CASSLFRGPTEAFF. CDR3 nucleotides: TGTGCCAGCAGTTTATTCAGGGGGCCGACTGAAGCTTTCTTT.

This clonotype was seen repeatedly, ten times or more. This chain uses TRBV10-3 with TRBJ1-2, with D hard to call. Germline CDR1 is ENHRY and CDR2 is SYGVKD. The CDR3 consists of 14 residues. The germline V and J ends were trimmed by 6 bases and 1 base, with 12 bases remaining between them. The CDR3 nucleotides are TGTGCCATCAGGAGCGCAGACCTTAACTATGGCTACACCTTC. Protein product: CAIRSADLNYGYTF.